This T cell receptor (beta chain) originates from a study of T-cell reconstitution after alpha-beta-depleted transplantation in children. Study-wide results and limits: Several hundred rapidly expanded clones from non-depleted graft cells reportedly supplied alpha-beta T cells about two months post-transplant.

Preparing the TCRbeta library involved the use of unique molecular identifiers. TCRdb re-called the PCR reads through MiXCR, storing one row per CDR3 protein. The data contain 240,000 or so distinct CDR3 sequences, under 9.5% of them singletons. CDR3 size: 13 residues. Germline values: CDR1 SQVTM, CDR2 ANQGSEA. V lost 6 bases to trimming and J lost 4 bases, with 14 bases between them. The sample holds many counts of this clonotype. Antigen: not known. The clonotype originates from a male patient between 5 and 17 years old who had a stem cell transplant for acute lymphoblastic leukemia, so the T cells may come from the graft donor. The sequencing here drew on PBMCs, mostly from graft donor cells, taken 180 days after TCRalphabeta/CD19-depleted stem cell transplant. The V gene is TRBV29-1, the J gene TRBJ2-3, with a possible D match to TRBD2 (6 bases). The CDR3 region is CSVVTRSADTQYF. The CDR3 DNA is TGCAGCGTCGTGACTAGGTCGGCAGATACGCAGTATTTT.